This T cell receptor beta chain was found in a study of cytotoxic CD8 clonotypes in ibrutinib-treated CLL (dated by TCRdb to the early 2020s). Turning to the overall study: The cohort had about a dozen relapsed/refractory and 15 treatment-naive patients; roughly 18 were IGHV unmutated. Partial responses were observed in approximately 24 patients and complete responses in 2; after a median follow-up of about 69 months, remission was maintained in 14 patients and progression was observed in approximately twelve. Response samples were taken after a median of 12 months on treatment, ranging from about 6 to 40 months. An average of about 250,000 productive templates and approximately 91,000 productive rearrangements was obtained per sample. Of the approximately 86 participants in the trial, approximately 25 had longitudinal samples available. Cryopreserved peripheral blood mononuclear cells were collected at three points: before therapy, at response, and at either sustained remission or disease progression. What the study reported, not specific to this receptor: Clonality increased at ibrutinib response, stayed stable in sustained remission, and fell back toward baseline at progression. Sustained-remission and progressing patients did not have matched sampling times, and lymph node repertoires were not examined. Public clonotypes were rare and either contracted or stayed stable during treatment, and the rise in clonality at ibrutinib response reflected the expansion of private clonotypes. Baseline clonality exceeded that of age-matched healthy donors and correlated strongly with circulating CD8+ T-cell counts.

Comment on this clone: No antigen is known for it. It has no much larger one-base neighbor in the sample; base qualities were not kept.

For TCR beta library preparation, approximately 2 micrograms of genomic DNA were isolated from cryopreserved PBMCs. Longitudinal blood samples from CLL patients on ibrutinib monotherapy underwent high-throughput TCR beta sequencing. The patients took part in an open-label, single-center phase 2 trial of ibrutinib monotherapy. Each clonotype received, on average, around 10x coverage in deep resolution sequencing performed on a MiSeq, where the target depth lay between 1 in 1 million and 1 in 200,000 T cells. The immunoSEQ hsTCRB Kit was used to generate the TCR beta libraries. In the original analysis: Data were analyzed with ImmunoSEQ Data Assistant and ImmunoSEQ Analyzer, with V, D and J genes assigned per IMGT definitions. Clonality, which ranges from 0 to 1, was calculated as one minus the normalized Shannon entropy of productive rearrangement frequencies. Public clonotype analysis was restricted to overrepresented clonotypes comprising at least 0.05% of each patient's repertoire. Some 13 age-matched healthy donor repertoires from immuneACCESS served as clonality controls. The source is immuneACCESS, and TCRdb retained only in-frame sequences with V and J called. Part of the clones is not carried over; for the studies checked, unresolved V genes explain less than half of this, and the remainder is unexplained. V and J calls plus clone size are reproduced from that table; the DNA served to infer D and trimming. Present in this sample are a few hundred thousand clones, roughly 85% of which were seen just once. The ten largest make up about 6.3% of the sample.

This sequence was found in a human donor with chronic lymphocytic leukemia. The material was PBMCs, obtained before ibrutinib treatment.

The CDR3 reads as follows: CSVEDLMRGGRYNEQFF. The nucleotide sequence is given as TGCAGCGTTGAAGATCTTATGAGGGGAGGCCGATACAATGAGCAGTTCTTC. The chain employs TRBV29-1 and TRBJ2-1; the D gene is perhaps TRBD2, from 6 matching bases. Sequences SQVTM (CDR1) and ANQGSEA (CDR2) are obtained from the germline V gene. CDR3 length: 17 amino acids, cysteine to phenylalanine. The read is trimmed to its CDR3 DNA, 51 bases read in frame from base 1. V is pared back by 0 bases and J by 4 bases, with 19 bases lying between the germline termini.